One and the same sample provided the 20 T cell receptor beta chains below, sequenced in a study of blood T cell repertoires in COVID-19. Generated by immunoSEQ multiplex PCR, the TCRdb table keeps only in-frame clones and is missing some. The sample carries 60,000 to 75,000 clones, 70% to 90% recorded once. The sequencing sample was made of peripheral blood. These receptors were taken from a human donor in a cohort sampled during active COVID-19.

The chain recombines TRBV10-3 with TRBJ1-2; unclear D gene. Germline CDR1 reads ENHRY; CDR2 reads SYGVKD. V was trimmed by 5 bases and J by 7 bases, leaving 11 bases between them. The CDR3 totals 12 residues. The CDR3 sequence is CAISQQSSGYTF. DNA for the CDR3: TGTGCCATCAGTCAACAGTCGAGTGGCTACACCTTC.

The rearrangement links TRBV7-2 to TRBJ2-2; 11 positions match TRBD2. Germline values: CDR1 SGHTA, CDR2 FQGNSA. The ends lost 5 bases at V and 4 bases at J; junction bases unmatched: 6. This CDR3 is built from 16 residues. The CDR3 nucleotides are TGTGCCAGCAGCCCCAGACTAGCGGGAAGCACCGGGGAGCTGTTTTTT. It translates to CASSPRLAGSTGELFF.

Here the CDR3 reads CASSLGSGSTDTQYF. The CDR3 bases are TGTGCCAGCAGCTTGGGAAGCGGTAGCACAGATACGCAGTATTTT. The V gene is TRBV5-4, the J gene TRBJ2-3; possibly TRBD2 for D (5 bases). From germline, CDR1 is SGHNT and CDR2 YYREEE (reference sequence). The CDR3 consists of 15 residues. V lost 0 bases, J lost 0 bases, and 8 bases lay in between.

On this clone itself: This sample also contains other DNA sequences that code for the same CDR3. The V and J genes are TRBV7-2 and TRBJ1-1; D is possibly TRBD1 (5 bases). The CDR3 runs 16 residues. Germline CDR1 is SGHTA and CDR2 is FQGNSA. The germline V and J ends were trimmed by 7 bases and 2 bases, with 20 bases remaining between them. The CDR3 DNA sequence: TGTGCCAGCACCCGCCGACAGTCTAATTTTAACACTGAAGCTTTCTTT. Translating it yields CASTRRQSNFNTEAFF. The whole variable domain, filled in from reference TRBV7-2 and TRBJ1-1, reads GAGVSQSPSNKVTEKGKDVELRCDPISGHTALYWYRQSLGQGLEFLIYFQGNSAPDKSGLPSDRFSAERTGGSVSTLTIQRTQQEDSAVYLCASTRRQSNFNTEAFFGQGTRLTVV.

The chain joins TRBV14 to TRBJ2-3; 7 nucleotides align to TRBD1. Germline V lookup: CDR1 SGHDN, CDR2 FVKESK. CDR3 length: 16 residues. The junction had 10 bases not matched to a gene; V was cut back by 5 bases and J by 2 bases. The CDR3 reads CASSYLGGVTTDTQYF. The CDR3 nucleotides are TGTGCCAGCAGCTACTTAGGGGGCGTGACCACAGATACGCAGTATTTT.

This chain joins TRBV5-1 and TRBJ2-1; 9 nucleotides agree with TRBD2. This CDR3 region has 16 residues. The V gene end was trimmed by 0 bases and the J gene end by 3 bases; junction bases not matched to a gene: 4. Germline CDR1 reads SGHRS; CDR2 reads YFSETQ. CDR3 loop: CASSLASGRIYNEQFF. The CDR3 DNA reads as TGCGCCAGCAGCTTGGCCAGCGGGAGGATCTACAATGAGCAGTTCTTC.

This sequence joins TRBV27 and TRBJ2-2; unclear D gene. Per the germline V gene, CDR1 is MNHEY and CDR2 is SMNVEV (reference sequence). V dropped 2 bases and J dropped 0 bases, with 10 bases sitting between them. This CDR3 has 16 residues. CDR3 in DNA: TGTGCCAGCAGTTTAATCCTTGCAGCGAACACCGGGGAGCTGTTTTTT. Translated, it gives CASSLILAANTGELFF.

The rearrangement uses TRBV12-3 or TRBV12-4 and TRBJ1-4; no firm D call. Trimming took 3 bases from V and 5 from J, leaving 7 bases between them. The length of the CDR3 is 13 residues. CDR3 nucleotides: TGTGCCAGCAGTTTCGACGGGAATGAAAAACTGTTTTTT. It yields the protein CASSFDGNEKLFF.

DNA of the CDR3: TGTGCCAGTAGTATAGACCCCGGGTATAGCAATCAGCCCCAGCATTTT. Its protein is CASSIDPGYSNQPQHF. The chain uses TRBV19 and TRBJ1-5; D ambiguous. This CDR3 has 16 amino acids. The germline gives CDR1 LNHDA, CDR2 SQIVND (reference sequence). Trimming left V 0 bases short and J 0 bases short, with 9 bases between.

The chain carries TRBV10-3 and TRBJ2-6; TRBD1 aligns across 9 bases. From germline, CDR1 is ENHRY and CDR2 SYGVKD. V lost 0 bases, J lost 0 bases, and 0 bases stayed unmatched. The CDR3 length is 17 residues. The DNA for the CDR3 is TGTGCCATCAGTGAGTCGACAGGGGGCTCTGGGGCCAACGTCCTGACTTTC. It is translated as CAISESTGGSGANVLTF.

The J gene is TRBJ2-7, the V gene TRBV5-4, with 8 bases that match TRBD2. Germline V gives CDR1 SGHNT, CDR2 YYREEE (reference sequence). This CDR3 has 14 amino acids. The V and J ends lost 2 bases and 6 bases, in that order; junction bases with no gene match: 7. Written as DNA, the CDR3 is TGTGCCAGCAGCTTAGCGGGAGAAACGGCCGAGCAGTACTTC. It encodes CASSLAGETAEQYF.

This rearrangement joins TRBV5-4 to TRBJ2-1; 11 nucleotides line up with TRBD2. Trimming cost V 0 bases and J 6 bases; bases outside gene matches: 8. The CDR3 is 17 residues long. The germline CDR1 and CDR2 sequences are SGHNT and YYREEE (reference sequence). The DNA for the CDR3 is TGTGCCAGCAGCTTGGGAATAGCGGGAGGGCCTCTCAATGAGCAGTTCTTC. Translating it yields CASSLGIAGGPLNEQFF.

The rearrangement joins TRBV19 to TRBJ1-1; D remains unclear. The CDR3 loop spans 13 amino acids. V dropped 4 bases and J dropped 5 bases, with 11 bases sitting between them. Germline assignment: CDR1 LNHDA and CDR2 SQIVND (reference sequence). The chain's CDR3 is CASSTTAITEAFF. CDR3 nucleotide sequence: TGTGCCAGTAGTACAACAGCCATTACTGAAGCTTTCTTT.

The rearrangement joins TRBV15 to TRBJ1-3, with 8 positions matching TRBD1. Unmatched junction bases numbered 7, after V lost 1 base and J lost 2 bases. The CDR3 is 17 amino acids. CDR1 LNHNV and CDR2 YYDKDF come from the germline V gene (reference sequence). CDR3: CATSRGGGQGTGNTIYF. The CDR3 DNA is TGTGCCACCAGCAGAGGAGGCGGACAGGGCACTGGAAACACCATATATTTT. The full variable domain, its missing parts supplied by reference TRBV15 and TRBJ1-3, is DAMVIQNPRYQVTQFGKPVTLSCSQTLNHNVMYWYQQKSSQAPKLLFHYYDKDFNNEADTPDNFQSRRPNTSFCFLDIRSPGLGDTAMYLCATSRGGGQGTGNTIYFGEGSWLTVV.

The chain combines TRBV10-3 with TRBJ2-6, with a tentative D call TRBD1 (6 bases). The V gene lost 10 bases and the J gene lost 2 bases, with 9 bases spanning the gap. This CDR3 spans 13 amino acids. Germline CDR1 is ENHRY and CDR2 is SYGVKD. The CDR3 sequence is CATAGAGANVLTF. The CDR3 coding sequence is TGTGCCACCGCAGGGGCTGGGGCCAACGTCCTGACTTTC.

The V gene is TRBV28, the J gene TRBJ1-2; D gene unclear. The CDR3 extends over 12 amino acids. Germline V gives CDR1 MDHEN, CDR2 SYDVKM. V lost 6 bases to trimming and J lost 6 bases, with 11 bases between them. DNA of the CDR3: TGTGCCAGCAGAGTTAGGACTGATGGCTACACCTTC. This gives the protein CASRVRTDGYTF.

CDR3: CASSPGETQYF. The CDR3 region has the DNA TGTGCCAGCAGTCCGGGGGAGACCCAGTACTTC. The chain carries TRBV12-3 or TRBV12-4 and TRBJ2-5, with D tentatively TRBD2 (5 bases). V was shortened by 5 bases and J by 5 bases, with 6 bases between the two germline ends. This CDR3 is built from 11 residues.

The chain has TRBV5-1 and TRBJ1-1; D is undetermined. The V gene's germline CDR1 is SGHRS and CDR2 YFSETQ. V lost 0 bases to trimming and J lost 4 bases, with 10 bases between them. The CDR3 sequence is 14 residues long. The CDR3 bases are TGCGCCAGCAGCTTGGGGTATGGAGCCACTGAAGCTTTCTTT. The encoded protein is CASSLGYGATEAFF.

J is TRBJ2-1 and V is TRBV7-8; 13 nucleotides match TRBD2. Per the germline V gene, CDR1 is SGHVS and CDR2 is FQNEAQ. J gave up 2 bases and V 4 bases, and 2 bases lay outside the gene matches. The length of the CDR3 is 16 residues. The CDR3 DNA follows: TGTGCCAGCAGCTCGGGACTAGCGGGAACCTACAATGAGCAGTTCTTC. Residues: CASSSGLAGTYNEQFF.

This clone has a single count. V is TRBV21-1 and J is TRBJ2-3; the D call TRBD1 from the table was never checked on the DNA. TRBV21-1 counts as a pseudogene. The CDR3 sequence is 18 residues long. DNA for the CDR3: TGTGCCAGCAGCCCGGACAGCGAGAGGATGGGTTTCACAGATACGCAGTATTTT. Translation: CASSPDSERMGFTDTQYF.